A single sample gave rise to the 24 T cell receptor beta chains below, sequenced in a study of naive and memory T cell subsets (dated by TCRdb to about 2017). The library was prepared using UMI-ligation and nested PCR. The sequencer listed for this sample is Illumina MiSeq. The beta constant-region primer consisted of an equimolar mixture of two oligonucleotides that together covered TRBC1 and TRBC2. Four rounds of PCR were used to amplify ligated cDNA, with nested alpha and beta constant-region primers being used together with the SP2 primer. TCRdb handled the public reads itself, with Q25 trimming in fastp and clone calling in MiXCR, and kept productive beta chains. Identical CDR3 protein sequences are pooled into one entry, listed with their most common genes and DNA. The sample table lists 150,000 or so distinct CDR3 sequences, about 23% of them with a count of one. The leading ten clones occupy around 0.11% of the sample.

Their antigens remain unidentified. What the study reported, not specific to this receptor: A few larger clonotypes were present in naive repertoires, particularly the CD8 repertoires, and these clonotypes were possibly memory cells re-expressing CD45RA.

The sequenced material came from naive CD4+ T cells from blood. Taken with the paper, the label for cell subset or site translates to: naive T cells, CD45RA high CD27+. These receptors came from a human donor in good health.

The CDR3 nucleotides read TGCAGCGTTGTCCTAGCGGGAGACCCCTACGAGCAGTACTTC. This codes for CSVVLAGDPYEQYF. This chain uses TRBV29-1 with TRBJ2-7, with 10 positions matching TRBD2. The CDR3 consists of 14 residues. Trimming removed 4 bases from V and 2 bases from J; junction bases left unmatched: 5. Germline CDR1 is SQVTM and CDR2 is ANQGSEA.

V and J are TRBV29-1 and TRBJ1-1; D gene ambiguous. Trimming stripped 4 bases from V and 5 bases from J, with 11 bases between. Germline lookup yields CDR1 SQVTM and CDR2 ANQGSEA. The CDR3 is 12 residues long. Here the CDR3 reads CSVVGFVTEAFF. For the CDR3, the DNA is TGCAGCGTTGTGGGATTCGTGACTGAAGCTTTCTTT.

V gene TRBV12-3 or TRBV12-4 combines with J gene TRBJ2-2, with 7 bases identical to TRBD1. V gave up 5 bases and J gave up 5 bases; unmatched junction bases: 5. The CDR3 sequence is 14 residues long. As DNA, the CDR3 is TGTGCCAGCAGTCTCTACAGGGGAACCGGGGAGCTGTTTTTT. It codes for CASSLYRGTGELFF.

The chain recombines TRBV6-5 with TRBJ2-7; 9 nucleotides match TRBD1. The CDR3 consists of 14 residues. Per the germline V gene, CDR1 is MNHEY and CDR2 is SVGAGI. The trim removed 6 bases at V and 4 bases at J, leaving 7 bases unmatched. The CDR3 DNA follows: TGTGCCAGCAGGACGACAGGGGGAGGTTACGAGCAGTACTTC. As protein: CASRTTGGGYEQYF.

The chain carries TRBV29-1 and TRBJ2-3; TRBD2 matches at 7 bases. With 4 bases clipped from V and 7 bases from J, the junction kept 14 bases outside the gene matches. Germline V gene lookup returns CDR1 SQVTM and CDR2 ANQGSEA. This CDR3 region has 15 residues. CDR3 coding DNA: TGCAGCGTTGGGAGGGGAGGGCCCTCACTAAATACGCAGTATTTT. It translates to CSVGRGGPSLNTQYF.

V gene TRBV7-2 combines with J gene TRBJ2-3; 12 bases align to TRBD2. V dropped 7 bases and J dropped 3; count of bases not matched to a gene: 2. The CDR3 runs to 14 residues. Germline CDR1 reads SGHTA; CDR2 reads FQGNSA. DNA of the CDR3: TGTGCCAGCACCGGACTAGCGGGAACAGATACGCAGTATTTT. It yields the protein CASTGLAGTDTQYF.

This clonotype was seen more than once but under ten times. The chain has TRBV3-1 and TRBJ1-1; TRBD1 is a possible D gene (5 bases). The CDR3 covers 14 residues. Trimming stripped 1 base from V and 4 bases from J, with 10 bases between. Per the germline V gene, CDR1 is LGHDT and CDR2 is YNNKEL (reference sequence). This CDR3 is CASSQVSGGTEAFF. CDR3 bases: TGTGCCAGCAGCCAAGTAAGCGGGGGCACTGAAGCTTTCTTT.

This clonotype was counted between two and nine times. V and J are TRBV12-3 or TRBV12-4 and TRBJ2-7; maybe TRBD2 (7 bases). The CDR3 is made up of 15 amino acids. V gave up 6 bases and J gave up 1 base, with 16 bases separating them. The CDR3 DNA sequence: TGTGCCAGCAGGGGGGGGGCCTGGCAGTCCTACGAGCAGTACTTC. Translating gives CASRGGAWQSYEQYF.

This clonotype has more than one count but fewer than ten. The chain has TRBV24-1 and TRBJ2-2, with D perhaps TRBD1 (6 bases). V lost 2 bases and J lost 8, with 14 bases in between. Per germline, CDR1 KGHDR and CDR2 SFDVKD. The CDR3 contains 15 residues. CDR3 amino acids: CATSDSRTAPGELFF. CDR3 bases: TGTGCCACCAGTGATTCCCGGACAGCCCCTGGGGAGCTGTTTTTT.

The chain links TRBV20-1 to TRBJ2-5; no clear D gene. CDR1 is DFQATT, CDR2 SNEGSKA, per germline (reference sequence). The CDR3 sequence is 13 residues long. V shed 4 bases and J shed 4 bases, with 13 bases lying between them. The CDR3 coding sequence is TGCAGTGCTAAATCGGTATGGGGAGAGACCCAGTACTTC. Translation: CSAKSVWGETQYF.

This clonotype was counted a few times. The gene calls are TRBV4-3 and TRBJ2-1, with 8 bases lining up with TRBD2. The CDR3 has 17 residues. V lost 4 bases to trimming and J lost 3 bases; unmatched junction nucleotides: 11. Germline CDR1 reads LGHNA; CDR2 reads YSLEER. The CDR3 protein is CASSPRIGSGIYNEQFF. The CDR3 coding sequence is TGCGCCAGCAGCCCCCGAATTGGTAGCGGGATCTACAATGAGCAGTTCTTC.

This clonotype was observed at least ten times. The chain couples TRBV20-1 to TRBJ2-7; D may match TRBD1 or TRBD2 (5 bases each). The germline gives CDR1 DFQATT, CDR2 SNEGSKA (reference sequence). V lost 3 bases, J lost 4 bases, and 19 bases lay in between. This CDR3 is 15 amino acids long. The CDR3 DNA is TGCAGTGCTAGTAGAGGGACGGGTGTGGGGTACGAGCAGTACTTC. Translation gives CSASRGTGVGYEQYF.

The V and J genes are TRBV28 and TRBJ1-2; D is possibly TRBD1 (5 bases). V shed 6 bases and J shed 4 bases, with 12 bases lying between them. This CDR3 contains 13 residues. Germline V lookup: CDR1 MDHEN, CDR2 SYDVKM. CDR3 DNA sequence: TGTGCCAGCAGCAGGGTGGGCCGCTATGGCTACACCTTC. This gives the protein CASSRVGRYGYTF.

The chain links TRBV28 to TRBJ1-5; weak D call: TRBD1 (6 bases). CDR1 is MDHEN, CDR2 SYDVKM, per germline. V shed 3 bases and J shed 0 bases, with 24 bases lying between them. The CDR3 is made up of 20 amino acids. CDR3 nucleotide sequence: TGTGCCAGCAGTTTCGTAGTAGCCAGGGCAAAAGGGGGTAGCAATCAGCCCCAGCATTTT. As protein: CASSFVVARAKGGSNQPQHF.

The genes are TRBV29-1 and TRBJ2-7; a possible D gene is TRBD2 (6 bases). CDR3 length: 13 amino acids. Trimming removed 4 bases at V and 2 bases at J, with 12 bases between. The germline V gene encodes CDR1 SQVTM and CDR2 ANQGSEA. The CDR3 DNA reads TGCAGCGTTGGGCTAGCGTTGACCTACGAGCAGTACTTC. This codes for CSVGLALTYEQYF.

There are many counts of this clonotype. The V and J genes are TRBV29-1 and TRBJ2-1, with D tentatively TRBD2 (5 bases). Germline V gene lookup returns CDR1 SQVTM and CDR2 ANQGSEA. Trimming removed 3 bases at V and 0 bases at J, with 9 bases between. CDR3 length: 14 amino acids. The CDR3 DNA reads as TGCAGCGTTGAGCCTGGGAGCTCCTACAATGAGCAGTTCTTC. The encoded protein is CSVEPGSSYNEQFF.

This clonotype appeared many times. The genes are TRBV28 and TRBJ2-1, with TRBD2 identical over 10 bases. Losses at the gene ends were 6 bases for V and 7 bases for J; bases not matched to a gene: 9. This CDR3 region has 15 residues. Germline V gives CDR1 MDHEN, CDR2 SYDVKM. CDR3 DNA sequence: TGTGCCAGCAGGCCAGCGGGAGGGCCAACAAATGAGCAGTTCTTC. This translates into CASRPAGGPTNEQFF.

V usage is TRBV11-3 and J usage is TRBJ2-1, with a possible D match to TRBD2 (5 bases). Germline values: CDR1 SGHNT, CDR2 YENEEA. V was trimmed by 3 bases and J by 7 bases, leaving 10 bases between them. The CDR3 runs 13 residues. The CDR3 DNA is TGTGCCAGCAGCTTGACCCCGGGGAATGAGCAGTTCTTC. Translating gives CASSLTPGNEQFF.

The chain links TRBV18 to TRBJ2-7; D not resolved. V was cut by 6 bases and J by 0 bases, with 15 bases left in between. Germline CDR1 and CDR2: KGHSH and LQKENI. The CDR3 runs 15 residues. In DNA form, the CDR3 reads TGTGCCAGCTCTCTCACGTCGACGAGCTCCTACGAGCAGTACTTC. Translated: CASSLTSTSSYEQYF.

This clonotype was seen a few times. This sequence joins TRBV7-2 and TRBJ2-5, with 9 bases matching TRBD1. Germline CDR1 reads SGHTA; CDR2 reads FQGNSA. There are 14 residues in the CDR3. Trimming took 4 bases from V and 5 from J; bases not matched to a gene: 5. The CDR3 nucleotides read TGTGCCAGCAGCTACCAGACAGGGGGTGAGACCCAGTACTTC. Residues: CASSYQTGGETQYF. The variable domain in full, completed from reference TRBV7-2 and TRBJ2-5, reads GAGVSQSPSNKVTEKGKDVELRCDPISGHTALYWYRQSLGQGLEFLIYFQGNSAPDKSGLPSDRFSAERTGGSVSTLTIQRTQQEDSAVYLCASSYQTGGETQYFGPGTRLLVL.

The chain is built from TRBV20-1 and TRBJ2-3, with 8 bases fitting TRBD2. The trim removed 3 bases at V and 4 bases at J, leaving 6 bases unmatched. CDR3 length: 14 amino acids. Germline V gene lookup returns CDR1 DFQATT and CDR2 SNEGSKA (reference sequence). The CDR3, as DNA: TGCAGTGCTAGCCTTAGCGGGGAGGCAGATACGCAGTATTTT. Protein sequence: CSASLSGEADTQYF.

A few counts support this clonotype. This chain connects TRBV6-6 to TRBJ2-3; D is unresolved. Germline V gene sequence: CDR1 MNHNY, CDR2 SVGAGI (reference sequence). Trimming cost V 2 bases and J 4 bases, with 10 bases left between them. The CDR3 sequence is 14 residues long. The CDR3 nucleotides are TGTGCCAGCAGTTACGGAGCTATCTCAGATACGCAGTATTTT. Translating gives CASSYGAISDTQYF.

The chain has TRBV5-1 and TRBJ2-2, with TRBD2 matching 13 bases. Germline CDR1 reads SGHRS; CDR2 reads YFSETQ. Trimming cost V 4 bases and J 7 bases; bases outside gene matches: 7. CDR3 length: 16 amino acids. DNA of the CDR3: TGCGCCAGCAGCAGGACTAGCGGGAGCACTGACGGGGAGCTGTTTTTT. Protein: CASSRTSGSTDGELFF.

This clonotype was found a few times. The rearrangement links TRBV4-3 to TRBJ2-1; D call uncertain. This CDR3 has 15 amino acids. V was cut by 2 bases and J by 5 bases, with 13 bases left in between. CDR1 and CDR2 (germline): LGHNA, YSLEER. The chain's CDR3 is CASSQFLLDDNEQFF. CDR3 coding DNA: TGCGCCAGCAGCCAATTCTTGCTAGACGACAATGAGCAGTTCTTC.